This T cell receptor (beta chain) was identified during a study of T-cell reconstitution after alpha-beta-depleted transplantation in children. This clonotype was seen a few times. Germline CDR1 SEHNR, CDR2 FQNEAQ (reference sequence). The CDR3 totals 14 residues. V was pared by 4 bases and J by 1 base, with 10 bases between. The TCRbeta library was prepared with unique molecular identifiers. A single record per CDR3 protein comes from TCRdb applying MiXCR to the PCR reads. This table holds some 350,000 distinct CDR3 sequences, 10% found once. This TCR was sampled from a human donor who donated a stem cell graft to a child with acute lymphoblastic leukemia. The V and J genes are TRBV7-9 and TRBJ2-5; a weak D match, TRBD1 (7 bases). This sample comprised PBMCs from the stem cell graft donor, obtained from the stem cell graft. The CDR3 region is CASSSGGLQETQYF. The CDR3 coding sequence is TGTGCCAGCAGCTCAGGGGGGCTCCAAGAGACCCAGTACTTC.